The rows below give T cell receptor beta chains drawn from one sample of a study of cytotoxic CD8 clonotypes in ibrutinib-treated CLL. The data were produced by immunoSEQ multiplex PCR, yet TCRdb's version contains in-frame clones alone and is incomplete. The table has approximately 200,000 clones, 72% seen once; the top ten hold 13%. The sequences come from PBMCs, collected after 24 months of ibrutinib treatment. The receptor source for this set is a human donor with chronic lymphocytic leukemia. Both conserved end residues are part of each CDR3. The D gene is left open where the match is weak. The listing skips clone size in some rows; elsewhere it reads once, few, many or a size class.

>TRBV7-9|TRBJ1-1|few|NA
CASTKMTGGTEAFF
TGTGCCAGCACCAAAATGACAGGCGGCACTGAAGCTTTCTTT
>TRBV4-2|TRBJ1-3|NA|NA
CASSQADYGNTIYF
TGTGCCAGCAGCCAAGCCGACTATGGAAACACCATATATTTT
>TRBV18|TRBJ1-5|few|TRBD1
CASSPGTGGIVNQPQHF
TGTGCCAGCTCACCAGGAACAGGGGGTATCGTCAATCAGCCCCAGCATTTT
>TRBV7-2|TRBJ2-5|NA|TRBD2
CASSLRAGEGAQYF
TGTGCCAGCAGCTTAAGGGCGGGAGAGGGAGCCCAGTACTTC
>TRBV9|TRBJ2-3|NA|NA
CASSVSSTDTQYF
TGTGCCAGCAGCGTATCAAGCACAGATACGCAGTATTTT
>TRBV5-1|TRBJ1-5|few|NA
CASSEQGNQPQHF
TGCGCCAGCAGCGAACAGGGCAATCAGCCCCAGCATTTT
>TRBV29-1|TRBJ1-2|NA|TRBD1
CSVFGGTGSNYGYTF
TGCAGCGTTTTTGGCGGGACAGGGTCTAACTATGGCTACACCTTC
>TRBV30|TRBJ1-1|NA|TRBD1
CAWSIQGGRAFF
TGTGCCTGGAGTATCCAGGGGGGACGAGCTTTCTTT
>TRBV9|TRBJ2-2|NA|TRBD2
CASSQGWLAGGPDGELFF
TGTGCCAGCAGCCAGGGCTGGCTAGCGGGAGGGCCGGACGGGGAGCTGTTTTTT
>TRBV5-1|TRBJ2-1|NA|NA
CASSPGTSTSPYNEQFF
TGCGCCAGCAGTCCTGGGACTTCCACCTCTCCCTACAATGAGCAGTTCTTC
>TRBV5-3|TRBJ2-3|NA|TRBD1
CARSGWWRSGQGCDTQYF
TGTGCCAGAAGTGGCTGGTGGAGGTCGGGACAGGGGTGTGATACGCAGTATTTT
>TRBV28|TRBJ1-2|NA|NA
CASSFPRGGANGYTF
TGTGCCAGCAGTTTCCCTCGGGGCGGGGCTAATGGCTACACCTTC
>TRBV27|TRBJ2-7|NA|TRBD2
CASSRWTSGIYEQYF
TGTGCCAGCAGCCGATGGACTAGCGGGATCTACGAGCAGTACTTC
>TRBV7-3|TRBJ2-1|few|TRBD2
CASSFSGTAYNEQFF
TGTGCCAGCAGCTTTAGCGGGACGGCTTACAATGAGCAGTTCTTC
>TRBV15|TRBJ1-5|NA|NA
CATSRDRRFVRVNPTDQPQHF
TGTGCCACCAGCAGAGACCGACGGTTTGTTAGGGTCAATCCCACCGATCAGCCCCAGCATTTT
>TRBV7-9|TRBJ1-2|few|NA
CASSLEGYYGYTF
TGTGCCAGCAGCTTAGAGGGTTACTATGGCTACACCTTC
>TRBV19|TRBJ2-5|NA|TRBD1
CASSRGRGETQYF
TGTGCCAGTAGCAGGGGGCGCGGGGAGACCCAGTACTTC
>TRBV7-2|TRBJ2-1|NA|TRBD2
CASRQTSGRIREQFF
TGTGCCAGCAGACAGACTAGCGGGAGGATTAGGGAGCAGTTCTTC
>TRBV5-1|TRBJ1-1|few|TRBD1
CASSTGQGMNTEAFF
TGCGCCAGCAGCACAGGACAGGGGATGAACACTGAAGCTTTCTTT
>TRBV2|TRBJ2-3|NA|TRBD1
CASSNGQGAWDTQYF
TGTGCCAGCAGCAACGGACAGGGGGCATGGGATACGCAGTATTTT
>TRBV7-2|TRBJ2-7|NA|NA
CASSSTSGGAYEQYF
TGTGCCAGCAGCTCGACGTCAGGGGGGGCCTACGAGCAGTACTTC
>TRBV4-2|TRBJ2-7|NA|NA
CASSQDGHAYEQYF
TGTGCCAGCAGCCAAGATGGACATGCCTACGAGCAGTACTTC
>TRBV14|TRBJ2-7|NA|NA
CASSQELNEQYF
TGTGCCAGCAGCCAAGAACTAAACGAGCAGTACTTC
>TRBV25-1|TRBJ2-5|NA|TRBD2
CASSTAGGPETQYF
TGTGCCAGCAGTACCGCGGGAGGGCCCGAGACCCAGTACTTC
>TRBV10-1|TRBJ1-5|NA|TRBD1
CASRGDSSNQPQHF
TGCGCCAGCAGGGGGGACAGTAGCAATCAGCCCCAGCATTTT
>TRBV27|TRBJ2-7|few|NA
CASSLFFYEQYF
TGTGCCAGCAGTTTATTCTTTTACGAGCAGTACTTC
>TRBV28|TRBJ2-7|NA|TRBD2
CASSLGRGYYEQYF
TGTGCCAGCAGTTTAGGGCGGGGGTACTACGAGCAGTACTTC
>TRBV19|TRBJ2-7|NA|NA
CASSISHRTGVSQEQYF
TGTGCCAGTAGTATATCCCATCGGACGGGAGTCAGTCAAGAGCAGTACTTC
>TRBV7-3|TRBJ1-4|NA|TRBD1
CASSWTGNEKLFF
TGTGCCAGCAGTTGGACAGGGAATGAAAAACTGTTTTTT
>TRBV30|TRBJ2-1|NA|TRBD2
CAGSSGRYNEQFF
TGTGCCGGGAGCAGCGGGAGATACAATGAGCAGTTCTTC
>TRBV18|TRBJ2-1|NA|TRBD1
CASSSGTGSYNEQFF
TGTGCCAGCTCGTCCGGGACAGGGTCCTACAATGAGCAGTTCTTC
>TRBV7-6|TRBJ2-7|NA|TRBD2
CASSLASSGAGAAEQYF
TGTGCCAGCAGCTTAGCTTCGTCGGGAGCGGGAGCAGCCGAGCAGTACTTC
>TRBV9|TRBJ2-2|NA|NA
CASSVGGRNTNTGELFF
TGTGCCAGCAGCGTAGGAGGAAGGAATACAAACACCGGGGAGCTGTTTTTT
>TRBV7-2|TRBJ1-1|medium-sized|NA
CASSFTSPEAFF
TGTGCCAGCAGCTTTACGTCCCCTGAAGCTTTCTTT
>TRBV6-5|TRBJ2-1|NA|TRBD1
CASSWTGGGGNEQFF
TGTGCCAGCAGTTGGACAGGGGGCGGGGGTAATGAGCAGTTCTTC
>TRBV28|TRBJ2-1|NA|NA
CATHKGAGTYNEQFF
TGTGCCACCCACAAGGGGGCGGGAACCTACAATGAGCAGTTCTTC